The clone carrying this T cell receptor beta chain showed up just a few times. The target antigen is unknown. These data are taken from a study of glioma-infiltrating T cells. Between the trimmed V and J ends, which lost 2 bases and 1 base, there was a span of 5 bases. This CDR3 is built from 13 residues. Germline V CDR1 and CDR2: KGHSH, LQKENI. Using RNA template, CDR3s of TCR alpha and beta were amplified with iRepertoire arm-PCR. One entry per CDR3 protein, called by TCRdb with MiXCR from the multiplex PCR reads. In the table there are around 120,000 distinct CDR3 sequences, more than 20% of which are singletons. General study findings and limits: Non-neoplastic patients had below-expected tissue-blood divergence, while all gliomas exceeded expectation.

The V gene is TRBV18, the J gene TRBJ1-1; D gene unclear. Sequenced material: glioma tissue, nonneoplastic brain tissue, or PBMCs (not recorded which). The origin of this receptor is a human donor with low-grade glioma or glioblastoma, undergoing nonglioma brain surgery, or in good health (not recorded which). CDR3: CASSPRSNTEAFF. The CDR3 DNA reads as TGTGCCAGCTCACCAAGATCGAACACTGAAGCTTTCTTT.